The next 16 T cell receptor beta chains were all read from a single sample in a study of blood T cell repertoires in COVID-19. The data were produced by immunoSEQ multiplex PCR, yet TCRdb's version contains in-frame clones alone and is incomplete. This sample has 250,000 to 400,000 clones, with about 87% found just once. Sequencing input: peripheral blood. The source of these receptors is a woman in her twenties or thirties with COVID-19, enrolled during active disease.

Written as DNA, the CDR3 is TGTGCCAGCAGTGCTTTACAGAAATACGAGCAGTACGTC. Translation: CASSALQKYEQYV. The chain carries TRBV28 and TRBJ2-7, with unresolved D. Deletions cut 5 bases from V and 4 bases from J, with 12 bases between. This CDR3 is 13 amino acids long. Germline V gene lookup returns CDR1 MDHEN and CDR2 SYDVKM.

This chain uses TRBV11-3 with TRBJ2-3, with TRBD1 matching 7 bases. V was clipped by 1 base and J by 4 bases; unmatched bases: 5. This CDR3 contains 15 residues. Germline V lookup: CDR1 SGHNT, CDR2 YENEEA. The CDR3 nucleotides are TGTGCCAGCAGCTTAGGAGGGGGCGCGGCAGATACGCAGTATTTT. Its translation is CASSLGGGAADTQYF.

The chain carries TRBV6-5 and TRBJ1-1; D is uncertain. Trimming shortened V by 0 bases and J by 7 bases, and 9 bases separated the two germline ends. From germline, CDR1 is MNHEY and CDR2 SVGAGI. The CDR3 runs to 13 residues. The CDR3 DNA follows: TGTGCCAGCAGTTACTCGATAGTGAGTGAAGCTTTCTTT. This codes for CASSYSIVSEAFF.

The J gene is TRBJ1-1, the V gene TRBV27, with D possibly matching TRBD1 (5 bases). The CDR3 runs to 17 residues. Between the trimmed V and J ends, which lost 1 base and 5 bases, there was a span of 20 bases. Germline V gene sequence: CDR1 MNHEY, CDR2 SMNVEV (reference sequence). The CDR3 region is CASSLFGGSRASTEAFF. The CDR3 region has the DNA TGTGCCAGCAGTTTATTTGGGGGGAGCAGGGCGTCGACTGAAGCTTTCTTT.

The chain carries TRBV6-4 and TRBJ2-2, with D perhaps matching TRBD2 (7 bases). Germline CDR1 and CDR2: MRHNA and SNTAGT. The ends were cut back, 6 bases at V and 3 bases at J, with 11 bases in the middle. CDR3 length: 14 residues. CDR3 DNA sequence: TGTGCCAGCAGCGAGGGGGGGTACACCGGGGAGCTGTTTTTT. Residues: CASSEGGYTGELFF.

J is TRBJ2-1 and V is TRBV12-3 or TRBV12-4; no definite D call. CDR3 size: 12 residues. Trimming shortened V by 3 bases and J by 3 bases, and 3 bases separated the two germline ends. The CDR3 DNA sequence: TGTGCCAGCAGTTTCGGCTACAATGAGCAGTTCTTC. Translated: CASSFGYNEQFF.

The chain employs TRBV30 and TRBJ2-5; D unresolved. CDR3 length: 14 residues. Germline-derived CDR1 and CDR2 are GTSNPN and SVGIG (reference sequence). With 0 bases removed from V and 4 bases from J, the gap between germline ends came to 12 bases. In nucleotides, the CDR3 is TGTGCCTGGAGTGTACGTGACTTACCAGAGACCCAGTACTTC. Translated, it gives CAWSVRDLPETQYF.

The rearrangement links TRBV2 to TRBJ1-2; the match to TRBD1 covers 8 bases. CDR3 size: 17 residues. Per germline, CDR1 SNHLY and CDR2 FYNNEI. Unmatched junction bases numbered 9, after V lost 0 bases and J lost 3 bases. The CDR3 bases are TGTGCCAGCAGTGAAGCGCTTGGGCAGGGGGCGGACTATGGCTACACCTTC. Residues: CASSEALGQGADYGYTF.

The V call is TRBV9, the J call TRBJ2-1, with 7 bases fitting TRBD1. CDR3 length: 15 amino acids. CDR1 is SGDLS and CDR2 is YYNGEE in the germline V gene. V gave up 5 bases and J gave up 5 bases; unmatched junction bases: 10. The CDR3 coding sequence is TGTGCCAGCAGGAGACGAGGGACAGCGGACAATGAGCAGTTCTTC. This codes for CASRRRGTADNEQFF. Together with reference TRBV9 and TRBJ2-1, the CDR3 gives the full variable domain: DSGVTQTPKHLITATGQRVTLRCSPRSGDLSVYWYQQSLDQGLQFLIQYYNGEERAKGNILERFSAQQFPDLHSELNLSSLELGDSALYFCASRRRGTADNEQFFGPGTRLTVL.

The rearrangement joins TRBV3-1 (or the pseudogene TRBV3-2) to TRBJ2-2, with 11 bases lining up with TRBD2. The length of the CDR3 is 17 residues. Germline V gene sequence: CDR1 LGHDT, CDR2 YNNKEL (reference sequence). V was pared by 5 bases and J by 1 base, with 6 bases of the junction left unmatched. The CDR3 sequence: CASSGPSGGLNTGELFF. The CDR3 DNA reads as TGTGCCAGCAGCGGGCCTAGCGGGGGGCTGAACACCGGGGAGCTGTTTTTT.

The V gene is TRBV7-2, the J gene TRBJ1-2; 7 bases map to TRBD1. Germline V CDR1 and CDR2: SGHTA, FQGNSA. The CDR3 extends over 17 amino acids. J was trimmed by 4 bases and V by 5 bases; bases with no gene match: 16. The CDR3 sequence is CASSVFGGGGRSYGYTF. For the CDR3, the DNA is TGTGCCAGCAGCGTGTTCGGAGGGGGCGGTCGGTCCTATGGCTACACCTTC.

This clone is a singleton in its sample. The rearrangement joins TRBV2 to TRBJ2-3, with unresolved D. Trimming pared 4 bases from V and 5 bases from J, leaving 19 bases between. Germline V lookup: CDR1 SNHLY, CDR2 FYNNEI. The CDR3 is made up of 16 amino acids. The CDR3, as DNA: TGTGCCAGCAGTGTAGAGCTCGATGTCCCCCAAGATACGCAGTATTTT. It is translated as CASSVELDVPQDTQYF.

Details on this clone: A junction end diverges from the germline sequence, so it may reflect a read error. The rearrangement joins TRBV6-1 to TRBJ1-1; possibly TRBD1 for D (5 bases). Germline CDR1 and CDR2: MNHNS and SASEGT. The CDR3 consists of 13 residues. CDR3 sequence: CAGSETGNTEAFF. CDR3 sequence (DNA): TGTGCCGGCAGTGAAACAGGGAACACTGAAGCTTTCTTT.

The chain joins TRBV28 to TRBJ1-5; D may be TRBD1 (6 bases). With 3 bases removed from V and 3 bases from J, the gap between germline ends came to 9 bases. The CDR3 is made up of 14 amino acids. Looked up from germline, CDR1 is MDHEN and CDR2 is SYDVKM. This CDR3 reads CASSLGAANQPQHF. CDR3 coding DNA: TGTGCCAGCAGTTTGGGGGCAGCCAATCAGCCCCAGCATTTT.

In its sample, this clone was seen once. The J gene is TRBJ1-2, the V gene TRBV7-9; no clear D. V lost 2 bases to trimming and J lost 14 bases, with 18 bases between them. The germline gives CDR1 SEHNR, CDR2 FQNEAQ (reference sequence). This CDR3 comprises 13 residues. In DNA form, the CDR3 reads TGTGCCAGCAGCTTACCCTTGGGCCATACTCATACCTTC. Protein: CASSLPLGHTHTF.

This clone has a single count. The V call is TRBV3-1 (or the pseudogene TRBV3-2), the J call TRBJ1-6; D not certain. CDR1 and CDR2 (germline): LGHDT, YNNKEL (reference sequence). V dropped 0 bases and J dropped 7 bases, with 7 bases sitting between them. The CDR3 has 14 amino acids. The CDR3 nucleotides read TGTGCCAGCAGCCAAGATGAAGCCAATTCACCCCTCCACTTT. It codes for CASSQDEANSPLHF.